Listed below are T cell receptor beta chains from one sample, sequenced in a study of blood T cell repertoires in COVID-19. Assay used: immunoSEQ multiplex PCR; TCRdb lists only in-frame clones, some missing. The sample lists roughly 200,000 clones, over 75% occurring once. Sequenced material: peripheral blood. The receptors were gathered from a human donor with active or convalescent COVID-19. The donor label of this sample is uncertain. Both conserved end residues are part of each CDR3. D genes are given only for firm matches. Where a row states a size, it is once, few, many or the class of an expanded clone; other rows omit it.

CDR3 DNA,CDR3 protein,J gene,D gene,V gene,clone size
TGTGCCAGCAGTTACTCAGGGGGCGCTTTTGGCTACACCTTC,CASSYSGGAFGYTF,TRBJ1-2,TRBD1,TRBV6-5,NA
TGTGCCAGCAGCCCGGGGGTTAAAGCAGACAGCACAGATACGCAGTATTTT,CASSPGVKADSTDTQYF,TRBJ2-3,NA,TRBV9,NA
TGTGCCAGCAGCTTTCAAATGGAGCAGTACTTC,CASSFQMEQYF,TRBJ2-7,NA,TRBV7-2,few
TGCGCCAGCAGCCCAGGGGACAGGGGGAACACTGAAGCTTTCTTT,CASSPGDRGNTEAFF,TRBJ1-1,TRBD1,TRBV4-1,once
TGTGCCAGCAGCCCAGAAGGGGCTGATAACTATGGCTACACCTTC,CASSPEGADNYGYTF,TRBJ1-2,NA,TRBV7-9,NA
TGTGCCAGCAGCTTAACAAGCGGGGGCACAGATACGCAGTATTTT,CASSLTSGGTDTQYF,TRBJ2-3,TRBD2,TRBV7-6,NA
TGTGCCAGCAGCTTAGGGGAGTCCTACGAGCAGTACTTC,CASSLGESYEQYF,TRBJ2-7,NA,TRBV7-6,NA
TGTGCCAGCAGCAAAGGACGAGAACAGGACTCCTATAATTCACCCCTCCACTTT,CASSKGREQDSYNSPLHF,TRBJ1-6,NA,TRBV21-1,NA
TGTGCCAGCAGCCAAGATAACCCAACTAGCGGGACCAACTCCTACGAGCAGTACTTC,CASSQDNPTSGTNSYEQYF,TRBJ2-7,TRBD2,TRBV3-1/TRBV3-2,once
TGTGCCAGCAGTGACTGGGACAGGGTCAACGAGCAGTACTTC,CASSDWDRVNEQYF,TRBJ2-7,TRBD1,TRBV6-4,once
TGTGCCAGCTCACCTTCACAGGGTCTCTTCAAAAACATTCAGTACTTC,CASSPSQGLFKNIQYF,TRBJ2-4,NA,TRBV18,NA
TGTGCCAGCAGCTTCACGGGAAACCTCGGGGACGAGCAGTACTTC,CASSFTGNLGDEQYF,TRBJ2-7,NA,TRBV7-3,NA
TGTGCCAGCAGCCAAGCGGGGGTGGGGGCTAGCGGACACAATGAGCAGTTCTTC,CASSQAGVGASGHNEQFF,TRBJ2-1,NA,TRBV3-1/TRBV3-2,NA
TGTGCCAGCTCACCGGGGGGGAGCGGGAGCGTGTACGAGCAGTACTTC,CASSPGGSGSVYEQYF,TRBJ2-7,TRBD2,TRBV18,few
TGTGCCAATCACAAGACCCCGGGACTAGCGGTTGATGAGCAGTTCTTC,CANHKTPGLAVDEQFF,TRBJ2-1,TRBD2,TRBV27,NA
TGTGCCAGCCAATTCAGGACAGGCGGCAATCAGCCCCAGCATTTT,CASQFRTGGNQPQHF,TRBJ1-5,TRBD1,TRBV7-4,NA
TGTGCCAGCAGCCGGGACAGAGGTTCCTACGAGCAGTACTTC,CASSRDRGSYEQYF,TRBJ2-7,TRBD1,TRBV5-5,few
TGTGCCAGCAGCTTAGGGACTAGCGGCGCTAACAATGAGCAGTTCTTC,CASSLGTSGANNEQFF,TRBJ2-1,TRBD2,TRBV11-1,NA
TGTGCCAGCTCACCAAACAGGGGGGGCTACGAGCAGTACTTC,CASSPNRGGYEQYF,TRBJ2-7,NA,TRBV18,once
TGTGCCAGCAAATTACAGGGTAGTAGCAATCAGCCCCAGCATTTT,CASKLQGSSNQPQHF,TRBJ1-5,NA,TRBV6-5,once
TGTGCCAGCAACCGACGAGTAGCGGGAGGAACCTTGCACACCGGGGAGCTGTTTTTT,CASNRRVAGGTLHTGELFF,TRBJ2-2,TRBD2,TRBV7-9,NA
TGTGCCAGCAGCAAGGACTGGGCCCAAGAGACCCAGTACTTC,CASSKDWAQETQYF,TRBJ2-5,NA,TRBV3-1/TRBV3-2,NA
TGTGCCAGCAGCCAAGATCGGGCGGGAGCGAAAAGGTTCTTC,CASSQDRAGAKRFF,TRBJ2-1,TRBD2,TRBV3-1/TRBV3-2,NA
TGTGCCAGCAGCTTAGATGAGGGGGCCACCTATGGCTACACCTTC,CASSLDEGATYGYTF,TRBJ1-2,TRBD1,TRBV11-2,NA
TGCGCCAGCAGCTTGAGGTCCAGCGGGGACCCAATGGGGGAGCTGTTTTTT,CASSLRSSGDPMGELFF,TRBJ2-2,TRBD2,TRBV5-1,NA
TGTGCCAGCTCTCTAAGTCTAAGCGGGAACACCGGGGAGCTGTTTTTT,CASSLSLSGNTGELFF,TRBJ2-2,NA,TRBV12-1,once
TGTGCTAGTGGTTTGAGGACTAGCGGACAAGAGACCCAGTACTTC,CASGLRTSGQETQYF,TRBJ2-5,TRBD2,TRBV12-5,NA
TGCGCCAGCAGCCAAAATCCTAGCGGGGGGTTTAGGGAGACCCAGTACTTC,CASSQNPSGGFRETQYF,TRBJ2-5,TRBD2,TRBV4-3,NA
TGTGCCAGCAGCTTAGGGGAGTACAATGAGCAGTTCTTC,CASSLGEYNEQFF,TRBJ2-1,NA,TRBV7-2,NA